Described below is a single T cell receptor (beta chain) sequence and its context. Its cognate antigen is unknown. V shed 6 bases, J shed 4 bases, and the junction held 8 bases outside the gene matches. Looked up from germline, CDR1 is WNHNN and CDR2 is SYGVQD (reference sequence). CDR3 length: 15 residues. The sample originates from a study of vaccination effects on CD4 cells after COVID-19. Turning to the study itself: Post-vaccine samples followed the second dose by a median of 72 days.

In the ViraFEST assay, antigen-specific CD4+ clonotypes were identified by expansion after peptide-pool stimulation. Scientists isolated CD4+ T cells after a roughly nine-day culture period ended. Participants completed two doses of the BNT162b2 or mRNA-1273 vaccine. Culturing of around 2 million PBMC per well took place with about 10 IU/ml IL-2 and around 10 ug/ml peptides. At days 3 and 7, half of the medium was exchanged for IL-2 medium. The data were produced by immunoSEQ multiplex PCR, yet TCRdb's version contains in-frame clones alone and is incomplete. Among about 80,000 clones, 60% to 80% were seen once, and the ten largest hold around 1%.

The V call is TRBV10-1, the J call TRBJ2-2, with TRBD2 matching over 7 bases. The sample was CD4+ T cells from PBMCs cultured with HCoV-OC43 spike peptides, taken after COVID-19 vaccination. Subset given: HCoV-OC43 spike overlapping peptide pool stimulation. The source is a human donor who received a COVID-19 vaccine. The CDR3 bases are TGCGCCAGCAGCGCGAGGGTAGCGGGCACCGGGGAGCTGTTTTTT. Amino acid sequence: CASSARVAGTGELFF.